This T cell receptor beta chain was recovered during a study of technical replicates of blood from a few donors. Here immunoSEQ multiplex PCR was the method, and the copy in TCRdb shows in-frame clones only, minus some. This sample has about 62,000 clones, with approximately 87% found just once. The germline V gene has CDR1 SNHLY and CDR2 FYNNEI. This CDR3 spans 11 amino acids. V lost 4 bases and J lost 7, with 8 bases in between. Sequencing was performed on PBMCs. This TCR was sampled from a human donor in good health. Some clones in this sample may be carry-over from other donors' samples. The chain couples TRBV2 to TRBJ2-7; no firm D call. The CDR3 here is CASSVAVEQYF. CDR3 DNA sequence: TGTGCCAGCAGTGTGGCCGTTGAGCAGTACTTC.